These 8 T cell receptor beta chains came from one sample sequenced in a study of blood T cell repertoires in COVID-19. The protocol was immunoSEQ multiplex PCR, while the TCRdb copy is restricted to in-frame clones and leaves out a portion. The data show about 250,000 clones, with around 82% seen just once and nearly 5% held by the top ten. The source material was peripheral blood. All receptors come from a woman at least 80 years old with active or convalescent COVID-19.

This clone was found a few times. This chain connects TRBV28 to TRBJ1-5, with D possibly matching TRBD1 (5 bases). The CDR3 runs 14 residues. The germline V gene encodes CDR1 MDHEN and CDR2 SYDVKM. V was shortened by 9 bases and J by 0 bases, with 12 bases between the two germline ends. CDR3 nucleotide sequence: TGTGCCAGTCAAACAGGAGATAGCAATCAGCCCCAGCATTTT. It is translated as CASQTGDSNQPQHF.

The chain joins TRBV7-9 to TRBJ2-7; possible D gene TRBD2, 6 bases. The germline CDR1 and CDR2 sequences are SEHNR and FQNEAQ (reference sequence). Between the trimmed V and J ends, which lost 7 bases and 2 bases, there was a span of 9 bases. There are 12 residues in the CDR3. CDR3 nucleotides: TGTGCCAGCACCTCGGGGGCCTACGAGCAGTACTTC. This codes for CASTSGAYEQYF.

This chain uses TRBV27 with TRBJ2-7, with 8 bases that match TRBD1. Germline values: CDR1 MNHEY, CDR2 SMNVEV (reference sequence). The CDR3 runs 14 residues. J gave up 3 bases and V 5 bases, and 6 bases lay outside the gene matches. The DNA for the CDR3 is TGTGCCAGCAGTATCGGACAGGGAGGCTACGAGCAGTACTTC. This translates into CASSIGQGGYEQYF.

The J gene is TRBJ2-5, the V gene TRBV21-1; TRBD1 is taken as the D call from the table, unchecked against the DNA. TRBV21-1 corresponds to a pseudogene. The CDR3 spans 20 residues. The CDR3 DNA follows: TGTGCCAGCAGCAAAGTAGTCTCTAGTTTACGGGACAGACACCAAGAGACCCAGTACTTC. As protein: CASSKVVSSLRDRHQETQYF.

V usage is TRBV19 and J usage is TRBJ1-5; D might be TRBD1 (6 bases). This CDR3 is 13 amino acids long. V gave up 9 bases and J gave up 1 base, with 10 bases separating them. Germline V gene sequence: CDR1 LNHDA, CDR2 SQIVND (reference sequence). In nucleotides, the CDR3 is TGTGCCAGCAACAGGGTCAGCAATCAGCCCCAGCATTTT. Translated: CASNRVSNQPQHF. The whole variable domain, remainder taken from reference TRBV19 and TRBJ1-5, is DGGITQSPKYLFRKEGQNVTLSCEQNLNHDAMYWYRQDPGQGLRLIYYSQIVNDFQKGDIAEGYSVSREKKESFPLTVTSAQKNPTAFYLCASNRVSNQPQHFGDGTRLSIL.

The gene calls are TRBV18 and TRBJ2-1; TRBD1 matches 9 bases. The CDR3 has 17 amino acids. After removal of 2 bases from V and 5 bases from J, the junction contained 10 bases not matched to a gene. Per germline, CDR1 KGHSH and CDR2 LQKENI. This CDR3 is CASSPGAGTGPDNEQFF. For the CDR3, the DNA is TGTGCCAGCTCACCAGGAGCCGGGACAGGGCCTGACAATGAGCAGTTCTTC.

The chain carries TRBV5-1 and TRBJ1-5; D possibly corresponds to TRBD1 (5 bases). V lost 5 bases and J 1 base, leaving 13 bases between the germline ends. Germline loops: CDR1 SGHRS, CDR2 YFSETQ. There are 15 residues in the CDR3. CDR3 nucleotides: TGCGCCAGCAGGGAGGGACCGAACAGCAATCAGCCCCAGCATTTT. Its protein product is CASREGPNSNQPQHF. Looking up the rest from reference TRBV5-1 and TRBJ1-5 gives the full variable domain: KAGVTQTPRYLIKTRGQQVTLSCSPISGHRSVSWYQQTPGQGLQFLFEYFSETQRNKGNFPGRFSGRQFSNSRSEMNVSTLELGDSALYLCASREGPNSNQPQHFGDGTRLSIL.

The CDR3 region is CASSEQTGTEGGYTF. In DNA form, the CDR3 reads TGTGCCAGCAGCGAACAAACCGGGACAGAGGGTGGCTACACCTTC. The chain joins TRBV7-9 to TRBJ1-2; TRBD1 matches 7 bases. Germline trimming cut 5 bases from V and 7 bases from J; bases unmatched to any gene: 13. Germline V gene sequence: CDR1 SEHNR, CDR2 FQNEAQ (reference sequence). The CDR3 is 15 residues long.